One sample yielded the 2 T cell receptor beta chains listed below, sequenced in a study of blood T cell repertoires in COVID-19. Sequencing was performed with immunoSEQ multiplex PCR; in TCRdb, only in-frame clones are kept and a portion is missing. The data show about 220,000 clones, 87% seen once. Sequencing input: peripheral blood. The receptors here all came from a man aged 40-50 years with active or convalescent COVID-19.

The rearrangement uses TRBV3-1 (or the pseudogene TRBV3-2) and TRBJ1-4; D is unresolved. Germline V gene sequence: CDR1 LGHDT, CDR2 YNNKEL (reference sequence). CDR3 size: 15 residues. With 0 bases removed from V and 4 bases from J, the gap between germline ends came to 9 bases. As DNA, the CDR3 is TGTGCCAGCAGCCAAGAACAGAAAGATAATGAAAAACTGTTTTTT. This codes for CASSQEQKDNEKLFF.

This clone was seen once. V is TRBV6-1 and J is TRBJ1-5; D not certain. The CDR3 covers 15 residues. The V end lost 2 bases, the J end lost 9 bases, and 17 bases lay between the germline ends. Germline V gene lookup returns CDR1 MNHNS and CDR2 SASEGT. The CDR3 here is CASSEWSVLPGPQHF. In DNA form, the CDR3 reads TGTGCCAGCAGTGAATGGTCTGTGCTCCCGGGGCCCCAGCATTTT.